This TCR beta chain was captured in a study of shared clonotypes between healthy human individuals. The repertoire was sequenced with immunoSEQ multiplex PCR; TCRdb's copy has only in-frame clones and lacks some. The sample lists some 360,000 clones, 73% occurring once. The length of the CDR3 is 13 residues. Trimming took 5 bases from V and 5 from J; bases not matched to a gene: 5. Germline CDR1 SGHVS, CDR2 FNYEAQ. Sequenced: memory CD4+ T cells sorted from blood. Subset in this sample: CD45RA-negative fraction. This receptor was obtained from a man aged 25 to 40 in good health. The chain has TRBV7-6 and TRBJ2-5; 7 bases agree with TRBD1. The CDR3 is CASSPRGLETQYF. DNA for the CDR3: TGTGCCAGCAGCCCGAGGGGGCTGGAGACCCAGTACTTC.